The sample holds one count of the clone carrying this T cell receptor beta chain. This sample is drawn from a study of blood T cell repertoires in COVID-19. Study information: The analysed material was cDNA or gDNA that came from T cells, B-cell-depleted T cells, or PBMCs.

Assignments of participants to cohorts depended upon their own reported clinical history. Each recovered donor of Cohort 3 presented with two negative PCRs, clearance, or symptom resolution. Sequencing used immunoSEQ multiplex PCR; TCRdb keeps in-frame clones, though not all of them. The sample carries roughly 290,000 clones, approximately 83% recorded once. The ends were cut back, 7 bases at V and 7 bases at J, with 20 bases in the middle. Germline-derived CDR1 and CDR2 are PRHDT and FYEKMQ (reference sequence). The CDR3 is 14 residues long. This receptor was taken from a woman in her twenties or thirties who had recovered from COVID-19. The sample consisted of PBMCs or T cells enriched from blood (not recorded which). This sequence joins TRBV13 and TRBJ2-7; TRBD2 might be the D (6 bases). The DNA for the CDR3 is TGTGCCAGCACCCGATCCCGGGACGGGGGAGAGCAGTACTTC. This gives the protein CASTRSRDGGEQYF. Full variable domain (remainder filled in from reference TRBV13 and TRBJ2-7): AAGVIQSPRHLIKEKRETATLKCYPIPRHDTVYWYQQGPGQDPQFLISFYEKMQSDKGSIPDRFSAQQFSDYHSELNMSSLELGDSALYFCASTRSRDGGEQYFGPGTRLTVT.